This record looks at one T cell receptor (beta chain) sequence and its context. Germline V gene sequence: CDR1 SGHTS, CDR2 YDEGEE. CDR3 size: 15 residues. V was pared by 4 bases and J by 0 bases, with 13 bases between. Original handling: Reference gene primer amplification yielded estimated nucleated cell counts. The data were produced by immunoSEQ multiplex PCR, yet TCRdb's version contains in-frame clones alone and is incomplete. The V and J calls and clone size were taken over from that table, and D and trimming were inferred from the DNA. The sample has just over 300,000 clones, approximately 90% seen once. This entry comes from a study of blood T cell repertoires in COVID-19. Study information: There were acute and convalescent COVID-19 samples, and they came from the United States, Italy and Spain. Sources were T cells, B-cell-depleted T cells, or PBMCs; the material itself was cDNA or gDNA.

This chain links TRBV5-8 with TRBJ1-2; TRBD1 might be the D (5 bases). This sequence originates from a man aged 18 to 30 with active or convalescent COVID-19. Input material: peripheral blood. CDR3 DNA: TGTGCCAGCAGCCGAGACAGATCCTCTAACTATGGCTACACCTTC. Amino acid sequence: CASSRDRSSNYGYTF.